Following are 26 T cell receptor beta chains from one sample sequenced in a study of post-analysis software for immune sequencing data. Their antigens are not known. Unique-molecular-identifier-tagged TCR beta cDNA libraries were used. TCRdb recomputed calls from the PCR reads with MiXCR, one row per CDR3 protein. The data show some 500,000 distinct CDR3 sequences, under 55% seen once. Study observations and caveats: Controls had lower frequencies than patients of five TRBV segments, which included TRBV5-6, TRBV5-1 and TRBV20-1.

The sequencing input was blood. Receptors were obtained from a girl aged 10-17 years with multiple sclerosis.

The rearrangement uses TRBV15 and TRBJ2-7; TRBD1 is a possible D gene (6 bases). Germline V lookup: CDR1 LNHNV, CDR2 YYDKDF (reference sequence). CDR3 length: 18 amino acids. V was cut by 0 bases and J by 6 bases, with 24 bases left in between. The chain's CDR3 is CATSRDLPRQDSRGEQYF. The CDR3 DNA is TGTGCCACCAGCAGAGATCTACCGAGACAGGATTCGAGGGGCGAGCAGTACTTC.

The chain employs TRBV9 and TRBJ2-1; the match to TRBD2 covers 7 bases. Per the germline V gene, CDR1 is SGDLS and CDR2 is YYNGEE. CDR3 size: 15 residues. J was trimmed by 4 bases and V by 0 bases; bases with no gene match: 4. The CDR3 reads CASSVEDGGYNEQFF. The CDR3, as DNA: TGTGCCAGCAGCGTAGAGGACGGGGGGTACAATGAGCAGTTCTTC.

This clonotype was detected a few times. V usage is TRBV29-1 and J usage is TRBJ1-1; D remains ambiguous. V lost 8 bases to trimming and J lost 0 bases, with 13 bases between them. The length of the CDR3 is 13 residues. The germline V gene has CDR1 SQVTM and CDR2 ANQGSEA. For the CDR3, the DNA is TGCAGCCCATCAAGGACGGTGAACACTGAAGCTTTCTTT. Translated: CSPSRTVNTEAFF.

The V gene is TRBV12-3 or TRBV12-4, the J gene TRBJ1-1; maybe TRBD1 (5 bases). Trimming shortened V by 6 bases and J by 1 base, and 12 bases separated the two germline ends. The CDR3 totals 14 residues. In DNA, the CDR3 is TGTGCCAGCAGCGCGATAGGGGCGAACACTGAAGCTTTCTTT. Its protein product is CASSAIGANTEAFF.

The chain carries TRBV6-4 and TRBJ2-1, with 8 bases fitting TRBD1. V lost 5 bases to trimming and J lost 5 bases; unmatched junction nucleotides: 5. The CDR3 has 14 residues. From germline, CDR1 is MRHNA and CDR2 SNTAGT. CDR3 sequence reads: CASSQGANNNEQFF. Written as DNA, the CDR3 is TGTGCCAGCAGTCAGGGGGCGAATAACAATGAGCAGTTCTTC.

This sequence joins TRBV20-1 and TRBJ2-5; TRBD2 agrees at 14 bases. The CDR3 spans 18 residues. J was trimmed by 7 bases and V by 7 bases; bases with no gene match: 20. The germline V gene encodes CDR1 DFQATT and CDR2 SNEGSKA (reference sequence). CDR3 coding DNA: TGCAGTGAAGATCTGGGACTAGCGGGAGAGATGCCCGGCGGGACCCAGTACTTC. This encodes CSEDLGLAGEMPGGTQYF.

This clonotype was seen a handful of times. The chain carries TRBV7-9 and TRBJ2-7, with TRBD1 identical over 8 bases. From germline, CDR1 is SEHNR and CDR2 FQNEAQ (reference sequence). The CDR3 totals 13 residues. V lost 4 bases to trimming and J lost 10 bases; unmatched junction nucleotides: 9. The DNA for the CDR3 is TGTGCCAGCAGCTCCCAGAACAGGGGGATCCAGTACTTC. Translated, it gives CASSSQNRGIQYF.

V gene TRBV5-1 combines with J gene TRBJ2-7, with D perhaps being TRBD1 or TRBD2 (5 bases each). Germline V gene lookup returns CDR1 SGHRS and CDR2 YFSETQ. V lost 0 bases and J lost 6, with 13 bases in between. The CDR3 is 14 residues long. The CDR3 DNA reads as TGCGCCAGCAGCTTGGGGGACCCCTTCTCCGAGCAGTACTTC. Residues: CASSLGDPFSEQYF.

This clonotype was seen more than once but under ten times. The chain couples TRBV6-6 to TRBJ1-2; a weak D match, TRBD1 (5 bases). The V gene lost 7 bases and the J gene lost 3 bases, with 15 bases spanning the gap. Germline-derived CDR1 and CDR2 are MNHNY and SVGAGI (reference sequence). This CDR3 has 14 residues. In DNA, the CDR3 is TGTGCCAGCACCACGGCAGGGTGGGACTATGGCTACACCTTC. Translated: CASTTAGWDYGYTF.

The rearrangement joins TRBV12-3 or TRBV12-4 to TRBJ2-7, with D possibly matching TRBD1 (5 bases). V was clipped by 5 bases and J by 0 bases, with 11 bases between them. The length of the CDR3 is 14 residues. The CDR3 DNA is TGTGCCAGCAGTCGACAGCTACACTCCTACGAGCAGTACTTC. Protein: CASSRQLHSYEQYF.

V gene TRBV12-3 or TRBV12-4 combines with J gene TRBJ1-2; D is ambiguous. The CDR3 covers 13 residues. Trimming shortened V by 7 bases and J by 2 bases, and 11 bases separated the two germline ends. The CDR3 nucleotides are TGTGCCAGCACCGAAACGACAAACTATGGCTACACCTTC. Amino acid sequence: CASTETTNYGYTF.

The chain couples TRBV5-1 to TRBJ1-4; a weak D match, TRBD1 (6 bases). V was shortened by 4 bases and J by 4 bases, with 14 bases between the two germline ends. This CDR3 is 15 amino acids long. CDR1 SGHRS and CDR2 YFSETQ come from the germline V gene. The CDR3 here is CASSASRDINEKLFF. The CDR3 DNA reads as TGCGCCAGCAGCGCGTCCCGGGACATTAATGAAAAACTGTTTTTT.

The chain couples TRBV7-2 to TRBJ2-3; D gene unclear. The CDR3 runs 15 residues. V was cut by 0 bases and J by 2 bases, with 9 bases left in between. Germline-derived CDR1 and CDR2 are SGHTA and FQGNSA. The DNA of the CDR3 is TGTGCCAGCAGCTTAGCGCCCGGGTACACAGATACGCAGTATTTT. Its translation: CASSLAPGYTDTQYF.

This sequence joins TRBV20-1 and TRBJ2-7; 9 bases are a match to TRBD2. CDR3 length: 13 residues. V shed 5 bases and J 2 bases; nucleotides not matched to a gene: 4. Germline V gene sequence: CDR1 DFQATT, CDR2 SNEGSKA (reference sequence). CDR3 sequence reads: CSAETSGAYEQYF. As DNA, the CDR3 is TGCAGTGCTGAGACTAGCGGTGCCTACGAGCAGTACTTC.

The CDR3 nucleotides are TGTGCCAGCAGCGAAGAGGTTTGGGGGGTTGGCTACACCTTC. This sequence encodes CASSEEVWGVGYTF. The V gene is TRBV7-9, the J gene TRBJ1-2; tentative D call: TRBD1 (5 bases). The germline V gene has CDR1 SEHNR and CDR2 FQNEAQ (reference sequence). V lost 5 bases, J lost 7 bases, and 17 bases lay in between. The length of the CDR3 is 14 residues.

The chain recombines TRBV29-1 with TRBJ2-3; D ambiguous. The germline gives CDR1 SQVTM, CDR2 ANQGSEA. This CDR3 is built from 12 residues. Trimming cost V 3 bases and J 3 bases, with 7 bases left between them. CDR3 sequence: CSVEWVTDTQYF. CDR3 in DNA: TGCAGCGTTGAGTGGGTTACAGATACGCAGTATTTT.

The chain combines TRBV12-3 or TRBV12-4 with TRBJ2-1; D is unresolved. The CDR3 contains 13 residues. V lost 1 base, J lost 6 bases, and 7 bases lay in between. The CDR3 DNA is TGTGCCAGCAGTTTAGGCCGGAGCAATGAGCAGTTCTTC. This gives the protein CASSLGRSNEQFF.

The gene calls are TRBV7-2 and TRBJ1-6; 8 positions agree with TRBD1. Germline lookup yields CDR1 SGHTA and CDR2 FQGNSA. CDR3 length: 15 residues. The V segment lost 7 bases and the J segment 7 bases; nucleotides outside the gene matches: 9. CDR3 sequence reads: CASNPGGTGNSPLHF. The DNA for the CDR3 is TGTGCCAGCAACCCAGGGGGCACGGGCAATTCACCCCTCCACTTT.

The sample holds a few counts of this clonotype. This chain connects TRBV27 to TRBJ2-1; D tentatively fits TRBD1 or TRBD2 (5 bases each). This CDR3 has 15 amino acids. Trimming removed 5 bases at V and 5 bases at J, with 16 bases between. Germline-derived CDR1 and CDR2 are MNHEY and SMNVEV (reference sequence). CDR3 region: CASSPPGPWDNEQFF. CDR3 coding DNA: TGTGCCAGCAGTCCACCGGGGCCCTGGGACAATGAGCAGTTCTTC.

The gene calls are TRBV4-3 and TRBJ2-1; a weak D match, TRBD2 (5 bases). The CDR3 sequence is 15 residues long. Germline V gene data show CDR1 as LGHNA and CDR2 as YSLEER. The V and J ends lost 4 bases and 6 bases respectively, with 16 bases between them. The CDR3 nucleotides read TGCGCCAGCAGCCCCGGGGTAGGCGGCTTCAATGAGCAGTTCTTC. Its protein product is CASSPGVGGFNEQFF.

V usage is TRBV20-1 and J usage is TRBJ1-5; D remains unclear. With 1 base removed from V and 0 bases from J, the gap between germline ends came to 13 bases. The germline V gene has CDR1 DFQATT and CDR2 SNEGSKA (reference sequence). There are 16 residues in the CDR3. CDR3 coding DNA: TGCAGTGCTAGAGGGCGGCAGGTCTATAGCAATCAGCCCCAGCATTTT. Translated: CSARGRQVYSNQPQHF.

This clonotype came up a few times. DNA for the CDR3: TGTGCCAGCAGCCCCGGGACTCTCCCCTACGAGCAGTACTTC. This sequence encodes CASSPGTLPYEQYF. The chain has TRBV7-2 and TRBJ2-7, with a weak D call TRBD2 (6 bases). The CDR3 loop spans 14 amino acids. Trimming removed 5 bases from V and 2 bases from J, with 13 bases in between. Germline CDR1 reads SGHTA; CDR2 reads FQGNSA.

The rearrangement uses TRBV6-5 and TRBJ1-5; a possible D gene is TRBD1 (5 bases). Trimming stripped 8 bases from V and 6 bases from J, with 14 bases between. Looked up from germline, CDR1 is MNHEY and CDR2 is SVGAGI. The length of the CDR3 is 13 residues. As DNA, the CDR3 is TGTGCCAGCGGGCCGTGGGGCAGTCAGCCCCAGCATTTT. Translating gives CASGPWGSQPQHF.

The rearrangement uses TRBV9 and TRBJ2-5; TRBD1 matches 7 bases. This CDR3 spans 16 amino acids. V dropped 1 base and J dropped 4; count of bases not matched to a gene: 10. The V gene's germline CDR1 is SGDLS and CDR2 YYNGEE. Written as DNA, the CDR3 is TGTGCCAGCAGCGTAACCTCCACAGGGGAAGGAGAGACCCAGTACTTC. Translated, it gives CASSVTSTGEGETQYF. The full variable domain, in which reference TRBV9 and TRBJ2-5 provide the parts outside the CDR3, is DSGVTQTPKHLITATGQRVTLRCSPRSGDLSVYWYQQSLDQGLQFLIQYYNGEERAKGNILERFSAQQFPDLHSELNLSSLELGDSALYFCASSVTSTGEGETQYFGPGTRLLVL.

This rearrangement joins TRBV20-1 to TRBJ1-5; TRBD1 might be the D (6 bases). Trimming shortened V by 3 bases and J by 1 base, and 16 bases separated the two germline ends. The germline gives CDR1 DFQATT, CDR2 SNEGSKA (reference sequence). The CDR3 sequence is 16 residues long. CDR3 bases: TGCAGTGCTAGGCTATATCGACAGGAGAGCAATCAGCCCCAGCATTTT. It specifies CSARLYRQESNQPQHF.

The J gene is TRBJ2-3, the V gene TRBV9; 12 bases are shared with TRBD2. The length of the CDR3 is 17 residues. J was trimmed by 6 bases and V by 0 bases; bases with no gene match: 8. In germline, CDR1 is SGDLS, CDR2 YYNGEE. CDR3 region: CASSVGPRLAGGDTQYF. In nucleotides, the CDR3 is TGTGCCAGCAGCGTAGGACCCCGGCTAGCGGGAGGGGATACGCAGTATTTT.